The 18 T cell receptor beta chains given below trace back to one sample, sequenced in a study of early T cells in non-severe SARS-CoV-2 infection. From the 5' RACE reads, TCRdb called clonotypes with MiXCR, one entry per CDR3 protein. The repertoire holds around 79,000 distinct CDR3 sequences, with roughly 10% as singletons. This specimen was whole blood, taken at baseline. These receptors were obtained from an adult who was a healthcare worker with PCR-confirmed SARS-CoV-2 infection or an uninfected control (not recorded which).

The V call is TRBV29-1, the J call TRBJ2-7; D remains ambiguous. Trimming took off 5 bases at V and 5 bases at J, with 16 bases between the two ends. CDR1 and CDR2 from the germline V gene are SQVTM and ANQGSEA. The CDR3 extends over 13 amino acids. In nucleotides, the CDR3 is TGCAGCGTTTACGACGGCCCCGGTGACGAGCAGTACTTC. This gives the protein CSVYDGPGDEQYF.

There are a few counts of this clonotype. The chain couples TRBV2 to TRBJ1-1; D gene uncertain. There are 13 residues in the CDR3. Looked up from germline, CDR1 is SNHLY and CDR2 is FYNNEI. Trimming cost V 4 bases and J 3 bases, with 9 bases left between them. The CDR3 sequence: CASSVSLYTEAFF. Here the CDR3 DNA reads TGTGCCAGCAGTGTAAGCCTCTACACTGAAGCTTTCTTT.

Ten or more counts support this clonotype. The gene calls are TRBV7-9 and TRBJ1-1; maybe TRBD1 (5 bases). Looked up from germline, CDR1 is SEHNR and CDR2 is FQNEAQ (reference sequence). The CDR3 loop spans 13 amino acids. V gave up 2 bases and J gave up 4 bases, with 8 bases separating them. Written as DNA, the CDR3 is TGTGCCAGCAGCTTATGGGGGTCCACTGAAGCTTTCTTT. Protein product: CASSLWGSTEAFF.

This sequence joins TRBV6-1 and TRBJ2-3; D is unresolved. V was clipped by 3 bases and J by 1 base, with 11 bases between them. This CDR3 region has 15 residues. CDR1 and CDR2 (germline): MNHNS, SASEGT. The CDR3 sequence is CASSDPKLRTDTQYF. CDR3 DNA: TGTGCCAGCAGTGACCCCAAATTACGCACAGATACGCAGTATTTT.

This clonotype was observed many times. The V and J genes are TRBV14 and TRBJ1-1, with a possible D match to TRBD1 (5 bases). Germline loops: CDR1 SGHDN, CDR2 FVKESK. The CDR3 length is 14 residues. Deletions cut 2 bases from V and 6 bases from J, with 13 bases between. In DNA, the CDR3 is TGTGCCAGCAGCCAAATGAGGGTGGGGGCTGAAGCTTTCTTT. Amino acid sequence: CASSQMRVGAEAFF.

In its sample, this clonotype was seen a few times. The chain uses TRBV18 and TRBJ1-1; no clear D. Trimming took off 4 bases at V and 3 bases at J, with 9 bases between the two ends. The CDR3 extends over 13 amino acids. CDR1 KGHSH and CDR2 LQKENI come from the germline V gene. The CDR3 loop is CASSRLIDTEAFF. In nucleotides, the CDR3 is TGTGCCAGCTCACGTTTAATAGACACTGAAGCTTTCTTT.

The chain combines TRBV5-4 with TRBJ1-2; 7 nucleotides agree with TRBD1. Trimming cost V 5 bases and J 3 bases; bases outside gene matches: 4. The CDR3 sequence is 13 residues long. Germline V CDR1 and CDR2: SGHNT, YYREEE (reference sequence). The CDR3 region is CASSLDRDYGYTF. CDR3 nucleotide sequence: TGTGCCAGCAGTTTAGACAGGGACTATGGCTACACCTTC.

This clonotype was recorded a few times. This chain uses TRBV29-1 with TRBJ2-3; D ambiguous. Germline V gives CDR1 SQVTM, CDR2 ANQGSEA. V lost 4 bases to trimming and J lost 1 base, with 6 bases between them. CDR3 length: 12 residues. CDR3 sequence reads: CSVVTRTDTQYF. In DNA form, the CDR3 reads TGCAGCGTTGTGACCCGCACAGATACGCAGTATTTT.

The chain uses TRBV23-1 and TRBJ2-2, with TRBD1 matching 7 bases. TRBV23-1 belongs to the ORF category, with a function that is uncertain. CDR3 length: 16 amino acids. Unmatched junction bases numbered 8, after V lost 6 bases and J lost 1 base. CDR3 DNA sequence: TGCGCCAGCAGAACTCCGGGACAGCTGAACACCGGGGAGCTGTTTTTT. Translation gives CASRTPGQLNTGELFF.

This clonotype was counted only a few times. This chain connects TRBV19 to TRBJ1-6; 7 bases are shared with TRBD1. V trimming: 1 base; J trimming: 7 bases; junction bases outside the gene matches: 7. The CDR3 runs to 16 residues. Germline CDR1 reads LNHDA; CDR2 reads SQIVND (reference sequence). The CDR3 nucleotides read TGTGCCAGTAGTATAGTGTCGGGACAGATGAATTCACCCCTCCACTTT. Its protein product is CASSIVSGQMNSPLHF.

The sample holds a few counts of this clonotype. This sequence joins TRBV3-1 and TRBJ1-1; D is ambiguous. The V end was cut by 1 base, the J end by 10 bases, with 10 bases between. The CDR3 is 12 residues long. Germline V gene sequence: CDR1 LGHDT, CDR2 YNNKEL (reference sequence). CDR3 region: CASSQGPAAAFF. The CDR3 coding sequence is TGTGCCAGCAGCCAAGGGCCCGCAGCAGCTTTCTTT.

This clonotype occurred a few times. V is TRBV7-2 and J is TRBJ1-2; D might be TRBD1 (6 bases). Germline V gives CDR1 SGHTA, CDR2 FQGNSA. The CDR3 has 14 residues. V was cut by 1 base and J by 4 bases, with 10 bases left in between. The CDR3 DNA sequence: TGTGCCAGCAGCTTAGTTGAGGGGGTCTATGGCTACACCTTC. Translated: CASSLVEGVYGYTF.

This clonotype showed up many times. The gene calls are TRBV7-2 and TRBJ2-1, with unresolved D. CDR1 is SGHTA, CDR2 FQGNSA, per germline. V lost 5 bases and J 4 bases, leaving 12 bases between the germline ends. The CDR3 sequence is 14 residues long. CDR3 nucleotide sequence: TGTGCCAGCAGCCGACGGACGAGATACAATGAGCAGTTCTTC. The encoded protein is CASSRRTRYNEQFF.

This clonotype was observed at least ten times. The chain is built from TRBV12-3 or TRBV12-4 and TRBJ2-7; the match to TRBD1 covers 7 bases. The CDR3 totals 13 residues. The junction had 5 bases not matched to a gene; V was cut back by 6 bases and J by 3 bases. The CDR3 region has the DNA TGTGCCAGCAGACCGGGACAGAACTACGAGCAGTACTTC. Amino acids: CASRPGQNYEQYF.

This clonotype was found many times. The chain carries TRBV10-3 and TRBJ1-1; TRBD1 agrees at 10 bases. The CDR3 loop spans 16 amino acids. The germline V gene encodes CDR1 ENHRY and CDR2 SYGVKD. V shed 6 bases, J shed 0 bases, and the junction held 7 bases outside the gene matches. CDR3 sequence: CAIRTDRGHVNTEAFF. CDR3 nucleotides: TGTGCCATCAGGACTGACAGGGGGCATGTGAACACTGAAGCTTTCTTT.

This clonotype appeared many times. The J gene is TRBJ2-1, the V gene TRBV6-6; 9 bases align to TRBD1. The V segment lost 6 bases and the J segment 6 bases; nucleotides outside the gene matches: 12. The germline V gene encodes CDR1 MNHNY and CDR2 SVGAGI (reference sequence). This CDR3 contains 16 residues. CDR3 region: CASSLHPGQGLNEQFF. Written as DNA, the CDR3 is TGTGCCAGCAGCCTCCATCCGGGACAGGGACTCAATGAGCAGTTCTTC.

The chain combines TRBV9 with TRBJ2-7; D is unclear. CDR1 and CDR2 from the germline V gene are SGDLS and YYNGEE. Trimming took off 0 bases at V and 0 bases at J, with 7 bases between the two ends. This CDR3 has 14 residues. The CDR3 here is CASSVGSDSYEQYF. The CDR3 coding sequence is TGTGCCAGCAGCGTAGGGAGCGACTCCTACGAGCAGTACTTC. The entire variable domain, with the rest obtained from reference TRBV9 and TRBJ2-7, is as follows: DSGVTQTPKHLITATGQRVTLRCSPRSGDLSVYWYQQSLDQGLQFLIQYYNGEERAKGNILERFSAQQFPDLHSELNLSSLELGDSALYFCASSVGSDSYEQYFGPGTRLTVT.

This clonotype has just a few counts. The chain joins TRBV4-3 to TRBJ2-2; 8 positions agree with TRBD1. The CDR3 sequence is 14 residues long. The V and J ends lost 3 bases and 5 bases, in that order; junction bases with no gene match: 2. Germline loops: CDR1 LGHNA, CDR2 YSLEER. CDR3 DNA sequence: TGCGCCAGCAGCCAGGGACAGGCTACCGGGGAGCTGTTTTTT. As protein: CASSQGQATGELFF.